The clone carrying this T cell receptor (beta chain) was found a few times. The antigen is undetermined. These data belong to a study of T cell repertoires in cytomegalovirus infection. Regarding the study as a whole: Dominating the ex vivo response were TCR beta clonotypes that were CMV-specific and HLA-C-restricted.

The V and J ends lost 3 bases and 7 bases respectively, with 7 bases between them. Germline loops: CDR1 SGHDN, CDR2 FVKESK. The length of the CDR3 is 13 residues. Via MiXCR, TCRdb re-called the reads, giving one row per CDR3 protein. The sample consists of over 200,000 distinct CDR3 sequences, roughly 15% of them appearing once. This chain links TRBV14 with TRBJ1-6; no definite D call. Sample: PBMCs. The TCR sequence derives from a human donor in good health (CMV status not recorded). Some clones in this sample may be carry-over from other donors' samples. The CDR3 spells CASSQRANSPLHF. CDR3 sequence (DNA): TGTGCCAGCAGCCAGCGGGCGAATTCACCCCTCCACTTT.